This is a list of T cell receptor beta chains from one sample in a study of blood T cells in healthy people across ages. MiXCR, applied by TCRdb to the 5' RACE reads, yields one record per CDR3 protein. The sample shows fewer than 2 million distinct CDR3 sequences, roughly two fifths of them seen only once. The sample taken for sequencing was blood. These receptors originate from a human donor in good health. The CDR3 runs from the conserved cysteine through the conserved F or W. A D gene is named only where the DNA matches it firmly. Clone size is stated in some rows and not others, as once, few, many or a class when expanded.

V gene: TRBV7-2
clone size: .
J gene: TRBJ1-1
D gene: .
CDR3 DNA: TGTGCCAGCCCCTTGGCTCGTCAAACGAACACTGAAGCTTTCTTT
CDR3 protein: CASPLARQTNTEAFF

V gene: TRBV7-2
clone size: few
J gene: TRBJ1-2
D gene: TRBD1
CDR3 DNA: TGTGCCAGCAGCCGGACAGGGACTTTGGAAGGCTACACCTTC
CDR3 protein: CASSRTGTLEGYTF

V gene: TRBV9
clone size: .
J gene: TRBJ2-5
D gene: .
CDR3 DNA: TGTGCCAGCAGCATGGGACACTATAGGGAGACCCAGTACTTC
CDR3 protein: CASSMGHYRETQYF

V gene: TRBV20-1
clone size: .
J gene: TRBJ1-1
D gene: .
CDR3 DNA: TGCAGTGCTAGAGATCAAGCGTACACTGAAGCTTTCTTT
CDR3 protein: CSARDQAYTEAFF

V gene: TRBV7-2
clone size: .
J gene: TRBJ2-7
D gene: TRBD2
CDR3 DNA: TGTGCCAGCAGTGCAACCAGGACTAGTCAGCACGAGCAGTACTTC
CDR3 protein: CASSATRTSQHEQYF

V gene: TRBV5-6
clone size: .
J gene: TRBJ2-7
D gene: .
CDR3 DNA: TGTGCCAGCCTCGGGGGCTCCCGTAACTACGAGCAGTACTTC
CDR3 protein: CASLGGSRNYEQYF

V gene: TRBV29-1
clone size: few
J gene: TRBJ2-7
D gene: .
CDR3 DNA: TGCAGCGCCACGGGACGGGTTACCTACGAGCAGTACTTC
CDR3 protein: CSATGRVTYEQYF

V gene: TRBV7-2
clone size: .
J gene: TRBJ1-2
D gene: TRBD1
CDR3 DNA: TGTGCCAATCGCCCACAGGGGGGAAACTATGGCTACACCTTC
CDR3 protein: CANRPQGGNYGYTF

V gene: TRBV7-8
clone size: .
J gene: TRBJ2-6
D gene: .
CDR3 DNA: TGTGCCAGCACGCCTGGGGCCAACGTCCTGACTTTC
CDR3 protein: CASTPGANVLTF

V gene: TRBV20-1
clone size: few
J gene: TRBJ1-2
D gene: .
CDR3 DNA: TGCAGTGCTAGAGATCCGCGGGGCGCCAACCATGGCTACACCTTC
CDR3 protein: CSARDPRGANHGYTF

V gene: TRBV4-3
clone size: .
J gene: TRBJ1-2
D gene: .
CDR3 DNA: TGCGCCAGCAGCCAAGATCATCCGGGTGATAACTATGGCTACACCTTC
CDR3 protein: CASSQDHPGDNYGYTF

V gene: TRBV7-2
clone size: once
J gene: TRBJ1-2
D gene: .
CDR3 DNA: TGTGCCAGCAGCTTAGCGCGGTACAGAGCCCTCTATGGCTACACCTTC
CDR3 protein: CASSLARYRALYGYTF

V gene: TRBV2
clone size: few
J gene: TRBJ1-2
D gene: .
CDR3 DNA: TGTGCCAGCAGGAAAAACCTGTCGAGGGGGTATGGCTACACCTTC
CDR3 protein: CASRKNLSRGYGYTF

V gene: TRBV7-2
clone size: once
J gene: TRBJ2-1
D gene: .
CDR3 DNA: TGTGCCAGCAGCTCCGGACCCCTGACCTACAATGAGCAGTTCTTC
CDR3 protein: CASSSGPLTYNEQFF

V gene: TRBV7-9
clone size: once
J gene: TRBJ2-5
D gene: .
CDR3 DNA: TGTGCCAGCAGCCTAGACCCGGGCCCAGACGGGGGGACCCAGTACTTC
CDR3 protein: CASSLDPGPDGGTQYF

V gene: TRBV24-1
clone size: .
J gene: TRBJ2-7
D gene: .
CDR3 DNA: TGTGCCACCAGTACGGGGGGCATAATCAGGTACAATGAGCAGTACTTC
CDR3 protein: CATSTGGIIRYNEQYF

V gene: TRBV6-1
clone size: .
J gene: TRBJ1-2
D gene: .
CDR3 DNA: TGTACCAGCAGTGTGTCGGGGTACTATGGCTACACCTTC
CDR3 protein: CTSSVSGYYGYTF

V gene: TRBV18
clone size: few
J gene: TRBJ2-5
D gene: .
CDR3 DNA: TGTGCCAGCTCCCCCGCGGCAGGGGGAGGGACCCAGTACTTC
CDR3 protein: CASSPAAGGGTQYF

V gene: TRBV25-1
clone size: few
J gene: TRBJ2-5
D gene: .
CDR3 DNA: TGTGCCAGCAGTGAACCAGCAGGGACCCAAGAGACCCAGTACTTC
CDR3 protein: CASSEPAGTQETQYF

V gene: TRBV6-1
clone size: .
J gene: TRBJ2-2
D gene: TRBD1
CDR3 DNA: TGTGCCAGCAGTGAAAGGGGATTTGAGACAGGGGCCCTCACCGGGGAGCTGTTTTTT
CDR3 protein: CASSERGFETGALTGELFF